This T cell receptor beta chain stems from a study of Ad26.COV2.S vaccination and SARS-CoV-2 variants. At the level of the study: The donor belonged to the COV1001 Ad26.COV2.S trial arm.

Indicated treatment: some 19 received Ad26.COV2.S at low or high dose, single or two shots; 5 received placebo; per-sample allocation not given. After the first vaccine or placebo injection, samples were drawn on day 63. An Ad26 vector expressing Wuhan-strain SARS-CoV-2 spike served as the vaccine. Profiling relied on immunoSEQ multiplex PCR, and the TCRdb table lists in-frame clones only, not all of them. The sample includes hundreds of thousands of clones, 80% to 95% of them seen just once. Study conclusions and caveats: Breadth, reportedly substantial, characterized the spike-specific CD8+ and CD4+ T cell responses after vaccination. Quantification of TCR breadth and depth may have yielded underestimates of total T cell responses.

With 1 base removed from V and 0 bases from J, the gap between germline ends came to 10 bases. Germline V gene data show CDR1 as LGHNT and CDR2 as FRNRAP. The CDR3 has 17 amino acids. Worth noting for this clone: Its antigen remains unknown.

The receptor comes from a person aged 18-60 years who received the Ad26.COV2.S COVID-19 vaccine or a placebo. V is TRBV12-5 and J is TRBJ2-6; D possibly corresponds to TRBD1 (6 bases). This specimen consisted of peripheral blood, obtained in a trial of Ad26.COV2.S vaccine versus placebo. CDR3 amino acids: CASGLGQDSSGANVLTF. CDR3 DNA sequence: TGTGCTAGTGGTTTGGGACAGGATAGCTCTGGGGCCAACGTCCTGACTTTC.